The 30 T cell receptor beta chains below come from one sample, sequenced in a study of OX40 agonist ivuxolimab in advanced cancers. The method was immunoSEQ multiplex PCR; TCRdb's version includes in-frame clones alone and lacks a portion of them. Of under 65,000 clones in the sample, approximately 90% were seen once. The source was CD4+ or CD8+ T cells sorted from blood, collected in a trial of the OX40 agonist ivuxolimab. These receptors were taken from an adult with an advanced solid tumor such as melanoma, head and neck, liver or kidney cancer.

The J gene is TRBJ1-1, the V gene TRBV5-1; 7 bases fit TRBD1. The V segment lost 3 bases and the J segment 1 base; nucleotides outside the gene matches: 3. The length of the CDR3 is 14 residues. Germline CDR1 reads SGHRS; CDR2 reads YFSETQ. Here the CDR3 DNA reads TGCGCCAGCAGCTCTGGACAGGAGAACACTGAAGCTTTCTTT. It yields the protein CASSSGQENTEAFF.

The chain carries TRBV25-1 and TRBJ1-1; 8 bases map to TRBD1. J gave up 11 bases and V 1 base, and 6 bases lay outside the gene matches. The CDR3 is 13 amino acids. Germline loops: CDR1 MGHDK, CDR2 SYGVNS. The CDR3 here is CASSEWSRGLAFF. DNA for the CDR3: TGTGCCAGCAGTGAATGGTCCAGGGGGCTCGCTTTCTTT.

The chain combines TRBV19 with TRBJ1-5; the D is unclear. This CDR3 comprises 14 residues. The ends were cut back, 6 bases at V and 5 bases at J, with 14 bases in the middle. Germline CDR1 LNHDA, CDR2 SQIVND (reference sequence). CDR3 in amino acids: CASSSRQEHQPQHF. The CDR3 DNA sequence: TGTGCCAGTAGCTCACGCCAGGAGCATCAGCCCCAGCATTTT. Full variable domain (rest looked up from reference TRBV19 and TRBJ1-5): DGGITQSPKYLFRKEGQNVTLSCEQNLNHDAMYWYRQDPGQGLRLIYYSQIVNDFQKGDIAEGYSVSREKKESFPLTVTSAQKNPTAFYLCASSSRQEHQPQHFGDGTRLSIL.

This chain joins TRBV6-5 and TRBJ1-5; D not certain. The CDR3 length is 13 residues. In germline, CDR1 is MNHEY, CDR2 SVGAGI. V was trimmed by 5 bases and J by 7 bases, leaving 12 bases between them. DNA of the CDR3: TGTGCCAGCAGTCAAGGCCCGGAACAGCCCCAGCATTTT. Protein product: CASSQGPEQPQHF.

This sequence joins TRBV19 and TRBJ1-4, with TRBD1 matching over 9 bases. This CDR3 contains 14 residues. V shed 7 bases, J shed 7 bases, and the junction held 7 bases outside the gene matches. Germline values: CDR1 LNHDA, CDR2 SQIVND (reference sequence). The CDR3 is CASTVGTGSEKLFF. The CDR3 DNA reads as TGTGCCAGTACCGTCGGGACAGGGAGTGAAAAACTGTTTTTT.

This clone appeared a single time. The chain recombines TRBV2 with TRBJ2-1, with D perhaps assigned TRBD1 or TRBD2 (6 bases each). V lost 10 bases to trimming and J lost 7 bases, with 23 bases between them. The CDR3 runs 15 residues. Germline V CDR1 and CDR2: SNHLY, FYNNEI. The CDR3 region has the DNA TGTGCCACCAAACCGGGGGCTAGCCGACTGAATGAGCAGTTCTTC. It translates to CATKPGASRLNEQFF.

The V and J genes are TRBV27 and TRBJ2-7; D gene uncertain. The germline V and J ends were trimmed by 5 bases and 4 bases, with 18 bases remaining between them. The germline V gene has CDR1 MNHEY and CDR2 SMNVEV (reference sequence). The CDR3 is made up of 15 amino acids. In DNA, the CDR3 is TGTGCCAGCAGTAAATATAACGGACCGACTTACGAGCAGTACTTC. Translated: CASSKYNGPTYEQYF.

The CDR3 DNA reads TGTGCCAGCAGCTTCCTAGCGCGGCCCCAGGAGCAGTTCTTC. This encodes CASSFLARPQEQFF. J is TRBJ2-1 and V is TRBV11-3, with D maybe TRBD2 (6 bases). The CDR3 sequence is 14 residues long. The V gene lost 3 bases and the J gene lost 10 bases, with 16 bases spanning the gap. Germline V lookup: CDR1 SGHNT, CDR2 YENEEA.

This clone showed up just once. This chain links TRBV18 with TRBJ2-5, with 10 bases lining up with TRBD2. Germline loops: CDR1 KGHSH, CDR2 LQKENI. The ends lost 4 bases at V and 5 bases at J; junction bases unmatched: 10. The CDR3 is made up of 16 amino acids. CDR3 sequence reads: CASSQGTSVLSETQYF. The CDR3 DNA reads as TGTGCCAGCTCACAGGGGACTAGCGTTCTCTCGGAGACCCAGTACTTC. Full variable domain (missing parts from reference TRBV18 and TRBJ2-5): NAGVMQNPRHLVRRRGQEARLRCSPMKGHSHVYWYRQLPEEGLKFMVYLQKENIIDESGMPKERFSAEFPKEGPSILRIQQVVRGDSAAYFCASSQGTSVLSETQYFGPGTRLLVL.

The chain joins TRBV11-2 to TRBJ2-7; 16 bases are shared with TRBD2. The CDR3 extends over 16 amino acids. Germline V lookup: CDR1 SGHAT, CDR2 FQNNGV. The V and J ends lost 1 base and 6 bases, in that order; junction bases with no gene match: 3. The CDR3 spells CASSLGGTSGRAEQYF. DNA of the CDR3: TGTGCCAGCAGCTTAGGCGGGACTAGCGGGAGGGCCGAGCAGTACTTC.

V usage is TRBV9 and J usage is TRBJ2-1; 7 nucleotides match TRBD2. Looked up from germline, CDR1 is SGDLS and CDR2 is YYNGEE. V dropped 0 bases and J dropped 3; count of bases not matched to a gene: 6. This CDR3 contains 16 residues. The CDR3 here is CASSVAGGLNYNEQFF. The CDR3 region has the DNA TGTGCCAGCAGCGTAGCGGGAGGCCTTAACTACAATGAGCAGTTCTTC.

CDR3 bases: TGTGCCAGCACGCAGACGGACCAAAATCAGCCCCAGCATTTT. It specifies CASTQTDQNQPQHF. The gene calls are TRBV2 and TRBJ1-5, with unresolved D. Looked up from germline, CDR1 is SNHLY and CDR2 is FYNNEI. V lost 7 bases to trimming and J lost 4 bases, with 14 bases between them. The CDR3 has 14 residues.

The chain carries TRBV4-1 and TRBJ2-5, with D possibly matching TRBD2 (6 bases). The end of the DNA fits TRBJ2-7 better, so the J call may be wrong. Germline loops: CDR1 MGHRA, CDR2 YSYEKL. This CDR3 region has 14 residues. The chain's CDR3 is CASSQDPGSYEQYF. CDR3 in DNA: TGCGCCAGCAGCCAAGACCCCGGGAGCTACGAGCAGTACTTC.

CDR3 sequence: CAWMILGAGSYNEQFF. The CDR3 nucleotides read TGTGCCTGGATGATCTTAGGAGCGGGGAGCTACAATGAGCAGTTCTTC. The V gene is TRBV30, the J gene TRBJ2-1; 7 bases are a match to TRBD2. The junction had 12 bases not matched to a gene; V was cut back by 4 bases and J by 3 bases. The CDR3 is 16 residues long. CDR1 GTSNPN and CDR2 SVGIG come from the germline V gene (reference sequence).

This clone has a handful of counts. This same CDR3 is encoded by further DNA sequences in the sample. The V and J genes are TRBV10-3 and TRBJ1-1; the D is unclear. The CDR3 covers 11 residues. Trimming stripped 8 bases from V and 1 base from J, with 5 bases between. CDR1 ENHRY and CDR2 SYGVKD come from the germline V gene. CDR3 protein: CAISENTEAFF. The CDR3 DNA follows: TGTGCCATCTCTGAGAACACTGAAGCTTTCTTT.

This chain links TRBV11-3 with TRBJ2-7; weak D call: TRBD1 (6 bases). The CDR3 contains 12 residues. V was clipped by 0 bases and J by 6 bases, with 6 bases between them. Per germline, CDR1 SGHNT and CDR2 YENEEA. The CDR3: CASSLDRGEQYF. CDR3 nucleotide sequence: TGTGCCAGCAGCTTAGACAGGGGCGAGCAGTACTTC.

The chain has TRBV6-5 and TRBJ2-7; D is perhaps TRBD1 or TRBD2 (5 bases each). In germline, CDR1 is MNHEY, CDR2 SVGAGI. The CDR3 covers 15 residues. Trimming shortened V by 5 bases and J by 3 bases, and 17 bases separated the two germline ends. CDR3 DNA sequence: TGTGCCAGCAGTCCACCCGGGGCCAAAATCTACGAGCAGTACTTC. This translates into CASSPPGAKIYEQYF.

The gene calls are TRBV5-8 and TRBJ1-6, with D perhaps TRBD1 (5 bases). The CDR3 covers 15 residues. Trimming took 4 bases from V and 2 from J, leaving 10 bases between them. CDR1 and CDR2 from the germline V gene are SGHTS and YDEGEE. The CDR3 spells CASSPGSPYNSPLHF. The CDR3 bases are TGTGCCAGCAGCCCAGGGTCCCCCTATAATTCACCCCTCCACTTT.

The chain has TRBV9 and TRBJ1-3; 7 nucleotides match TRBD1. In germline, CDR1 is SGDLS, CDR2 YYNGEE. The junction had 3 bases not matched to a gene; V was cut back by 0 bases and J by 0 bases. The CDR3 is 16 residues long. CDR3: CASSVGDSDSGNTIYF. CDR3 sequence (DNA): TGTGCCAGCAGCGTAGGGGACAGCGACTCTGGAAACACCATATATTTT. The full variable domain, in which reference TRBV9 and TRBJ1-3 provide the parts outside the CDR3, is DSGVTQTPKHLITATGQRVTLRCSPRSGDLSVYWYQQSLDQGLQFLIQYYNGEERAKGNILERFSAQQFPDLHSELNLSSLELGDSALYFCASSVGDSDSGNTIYFGEGSWLTVV.

The V gene is TRBV11-2, the J gene TRBJ2-5; 15 positions agree with TRBD2. J lost 0 bases, V lost 4 bases, and 3 bases had no gene match. CDR1 is SGHAT, CDR2 FQNNGV, per germline. The CDR3 consists of 17 residues. The CDR3 coding sequence is TGTGCCAGCAGCTCTGGACTAGCGGGGGGGGACCAAGAGACCCAGTACTTC. Translating it yields CASSSGLAGGDQETQYF. Full variable domain (missing parts from reference TRBV11-2 and TRBJ2-5): EAGVAQSPRYKIIEKRQSVAFWCNPISGHATLYWYQQILGQGPKLLIQFQNNGVVDDSQLPKDRFSAERLKGVDSTLKIQPAKLEDSAVYLCASSSGLAGGDQETQYFGPGTRLLVL.

V is TRBV28 and J is TRBJ1-6; TRBD1 matches at 7 bases. Germline V lookup: CDR1 MDHEN, CDR2 SYDVKM. Germline trimming cut 6 bases from V and 7 bases from J; bases unmatched to any gene: 9. The CDR3 runs to 15 residues. CDR3: CASRPDRVPNSPLHF. CDR3 in DNA: TGTGCCAGCAGACCCGACAGGGTGCCGAATTCACCCCTCCACTTT.

In this sample, this clone turned up a few times. V is TRBV19 and J is TRBJ2-5; 8 nucleotides line up with TRBD1. Germline V CDR1 and CDR2: LNHDA, SQIVND (reference sequence). The CDR3 totals 13 residues. Trimming removed 5 bases from V and 4 bases from J; junction bases left unmatched: 3. CDR3 loop: CASSSGTGETQYF. The CDR3, as DNA: TGTGCCAGTAGTTCCGGGACAGGAGAGACCCAGTACTTC.

The chain joins TRBV7-2 to TRBJ1-6; TRBD1 is a possible D gene (6 bases). The germline V gene has CDR1 SGHTA and CDR2 FQGNSA. The V end lost 1 base, the J end lost 8 bases, and 12 bases lay between the germline ends. The CDR3 has 15 amino acids. CDR3 coding DNA: TGTGCCAGCAGCTTAGAAGGCAGGGGAGATTCACCCCTCCACTTT. It is translated as CASSLEGRGDSPLHF.

The J gene is TRBJ2-5, the V gene TRBV9, with 10 bases lining up with TRBD2. The CDR3 loop spans 16 amino acids. The germline gives CDR1 SGDLS, CDR2 YYNGEE. Losses at the gene ends were 2 bases for V and 4 bases for J; bases not matched to a gene: 8. The chain's CDR3 is CASSVASGRVRETQYF. The CDR3 DNA is TGTGCCAGCAGCGTTGCGAGCGGGAGGGTTAGAGAGACCCAGTACTTC.

The chain has TRBV6-1 and TRBJ1-1; 8 bases are a match to TRBD1. The CDR3 covers 16 residues. CDR1 and CDR2 from the germline V gene are MNHNS and SASEGT. With 3 bases clipped from V and 7 bases from J, the junction kept 13 bases outside the gene matches. For the CDR3, the DNA is TGTGCCAGCAGTGAGGTACTAGGACAGGGAGTTAATGAAGCTTTCTTT. Amino acids: CASSEVLGQGVNEAFF.

The chain is built from TRBV28 and TRBJ2-7; D possibly uses TRBD1 or TRBD2 (5 bases each). V was cut by 4 bases and J by 4 bases, with 14 bases left in between. This CDR3 region has 14 residues. Per germline, CDR1 MDHEN and CDR2 SYDVKM. CDR3 loop: CASSSPGTPYEQYF. The CDR3 region has the DNA TGTGCCAGCAGTTCCCCCGGGACCCCGTACGAGCAGTACTTC.

This rearrangement joins TRBV4-3 to TRBJ1-5; D may be TRBD1 (6 bases). CDR3 length: 14 residues. Trimming shortened V by 4 bases and J by 6 bases, and 13 bases separated the two germline ends. Germline V gives CDR1 LGHNA, CDR2 YSLEER. The chain's CDR3 is CASSPNTGLQPQHF. DNA of the CDR3: TGCGCCAGCAGCCCAAATACAGGGCTTCAGCCCCAGCATTTT.

The rearrangement joins TRBV6-1 to TRBJ1-1; 9 bases agree with TRBD1. There are 14 residues in the CDR3. Trimming at V came to 9 bases and at J to 2 bases, leaving 7 bases not matched to a gene. Germline loops: CDR1 MNHNS, CDR2 SASEGT. The CDR3 DNA reads TGTGCCAGTTTCCCTACAGGGGGCAACACTGAAGCTTTCTTT. Amino acids: CASFPTGGNTEAFF.

V gene TRBV28 combines with J gene TRBJ2-1, with TRBD2 identical over 8 bases. The CDR3 is 16 amino acids. Germline values: CDR1 MDHEN, CDR2 SYDVKM. The trim removed 4 bases at V and 3 bases at J, leaving 8 bases unmatched. For the CDR3, the DNA is TGTGCCAGCAGTTCCCCAAGCGGGAGAGACTACAATGAGCAGTTCTTC. Translating gives CASSSPSGRDYNEQFF.

V is TRBV7-2 and J is TRBJ2-1; D not certain. Germline assignment: CDR1 SGHTA and CDR2 FQGNSA. The V end was cut by 3 bases, the J end by 3 bases, with 12 bases between. The CDR3 covers 15 residues. The DNA for the CDR3 is TGTGCCAGCAGCTTTTCAATATCCAGCTACAATGAGCAGTTCTTC. It yields the protein CASSFSISSYNEQFF.